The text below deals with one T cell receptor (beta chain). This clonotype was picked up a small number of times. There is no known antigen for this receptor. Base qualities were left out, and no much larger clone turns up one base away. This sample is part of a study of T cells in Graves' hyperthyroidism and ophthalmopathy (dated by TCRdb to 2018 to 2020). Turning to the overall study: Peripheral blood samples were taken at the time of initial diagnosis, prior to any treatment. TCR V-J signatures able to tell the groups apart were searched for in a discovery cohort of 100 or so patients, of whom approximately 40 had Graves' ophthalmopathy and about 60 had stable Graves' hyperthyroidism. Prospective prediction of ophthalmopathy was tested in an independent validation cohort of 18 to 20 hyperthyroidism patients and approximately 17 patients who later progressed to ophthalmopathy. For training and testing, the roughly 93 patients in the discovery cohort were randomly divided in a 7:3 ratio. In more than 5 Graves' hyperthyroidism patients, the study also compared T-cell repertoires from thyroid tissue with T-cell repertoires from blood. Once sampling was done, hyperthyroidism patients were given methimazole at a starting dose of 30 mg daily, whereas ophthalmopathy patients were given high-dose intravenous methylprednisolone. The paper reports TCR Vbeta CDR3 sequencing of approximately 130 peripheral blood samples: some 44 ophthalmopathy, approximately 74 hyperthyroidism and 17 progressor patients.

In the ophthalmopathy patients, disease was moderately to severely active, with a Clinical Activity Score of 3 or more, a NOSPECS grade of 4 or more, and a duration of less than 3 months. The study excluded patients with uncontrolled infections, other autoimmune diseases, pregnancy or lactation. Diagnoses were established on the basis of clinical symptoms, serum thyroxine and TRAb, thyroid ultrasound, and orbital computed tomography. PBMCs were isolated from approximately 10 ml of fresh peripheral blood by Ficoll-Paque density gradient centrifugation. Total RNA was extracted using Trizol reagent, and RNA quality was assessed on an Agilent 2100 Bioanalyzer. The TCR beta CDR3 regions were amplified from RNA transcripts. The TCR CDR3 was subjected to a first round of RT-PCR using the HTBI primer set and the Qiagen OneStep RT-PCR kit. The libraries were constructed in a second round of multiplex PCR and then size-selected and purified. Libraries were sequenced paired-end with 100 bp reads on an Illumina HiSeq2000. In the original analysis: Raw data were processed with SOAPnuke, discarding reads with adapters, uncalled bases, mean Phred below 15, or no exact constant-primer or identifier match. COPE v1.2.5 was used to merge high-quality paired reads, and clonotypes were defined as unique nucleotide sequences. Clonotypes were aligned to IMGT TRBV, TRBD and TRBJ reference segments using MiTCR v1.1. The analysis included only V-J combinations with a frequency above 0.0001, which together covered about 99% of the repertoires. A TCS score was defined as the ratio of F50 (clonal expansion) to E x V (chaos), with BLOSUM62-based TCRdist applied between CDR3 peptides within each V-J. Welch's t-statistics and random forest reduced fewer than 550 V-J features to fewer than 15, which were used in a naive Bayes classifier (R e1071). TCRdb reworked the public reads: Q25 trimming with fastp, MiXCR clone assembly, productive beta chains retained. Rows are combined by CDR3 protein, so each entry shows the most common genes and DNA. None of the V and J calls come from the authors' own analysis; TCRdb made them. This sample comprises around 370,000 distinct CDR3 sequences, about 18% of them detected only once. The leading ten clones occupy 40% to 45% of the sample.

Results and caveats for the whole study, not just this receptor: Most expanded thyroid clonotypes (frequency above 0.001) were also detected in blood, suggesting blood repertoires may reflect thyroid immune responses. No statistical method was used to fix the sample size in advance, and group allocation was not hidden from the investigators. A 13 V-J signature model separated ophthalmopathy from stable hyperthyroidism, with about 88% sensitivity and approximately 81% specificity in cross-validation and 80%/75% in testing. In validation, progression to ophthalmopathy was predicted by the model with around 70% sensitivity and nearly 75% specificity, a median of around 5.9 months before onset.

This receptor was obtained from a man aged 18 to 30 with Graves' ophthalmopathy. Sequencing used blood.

The nucleotides read TGTGCCAGCAGTGATGTAGGGACAATGGATGAAAAACTGTTTTTT. This encodes CASSDVGTMDEKLFF. This sequence uses TRBV25-1 and TRBJ1-4; a weak D assignment points to TRBD1 (6 bases agree). As encoded in the germline V gene, CDR1 is MGHDK while CDR2 is SYGVNS. Cut back by 3 bases and 6 bases, the V and J ends lie 14 bases apart. Its CDR3 holds 15 amino acids, cysteine through phenylalanine. Only the CDR3 DNA stays, 45 bases, in frame from base 1.